Listed here are 17 T cell receptor beta chains from one sample, sequenced in a study of shared clonotypes between healthy human individuals. Only in-frame clones appear in the TCRdb table, and some are missing; sequencing was by immunoSEQ multiplex PCR. The table shows about 690,000 clones, with about 90% occurring only once. Sequenced input: memory CD8+ T cells from PBMCs. Subset here: CD45RO+ cells pooled with CCR7-negative TemRA cells. The receptor source for this set is a man between 18 and 29 years old in good health. Some clones in this sample may be carry-over from other donors' samples.

The V call is TRBV7-9, the J call TRBJ2-7; 9 bases align to TRBD1. The CDR3 has 14 amino acids. V shed 5 bases and J 2 bases; nucleotides not matched to a gene: 4. CDR1 and CDR2 (germline): SEHNR, FQNEAQ (reference sequence). The CDR3 loop reads CASSIGTGTYEQYF. The CDR3 DNA is TGTGCCAGCAGCATCGGGACAGGGACCTACGAGCAGTACTTC. The variable domain in full, completed from reference TRBV7-9 and TRBJ2-7, reads DTGVSQNPRHKITKRGQNVTFRCDPISEHNRLYWYRQTLGQGPEFLTYFQNEAQLEKSRLLSDRFSAERPKGSFSTLEIQRTEQGDSAMYLCASSIGTGTYEQYFGPGTRLTVT.

The CDR3 region has the DNA TGTGCCAGCAGTAAACGGGAACTAGTCTCAATGTTCTCAAGGAGTGAGCAGTTCTTC. It translates to CASSKRELVSMFSRSEQFF. This chain connects TRBV27 to TRBJ2-1; maybe TRBD2 (5 bases). This CDR3 has 19 residues. Trimming cost V 5 bases and J 9 bases, with 32 bases left between them. Per germline, CDR1 MNHEY and CDR2 SMNVEV (reference sequence).

The J gene is TRBJ2-7, the V gene TRBV5-4; D is unclear. Germline CDR1 SGHNT, CDR2 YYREEE (reference sequence). The CDR3 has 13 residues. V shed 1 base and J shed 1 base, with 6 bases lying between them. CDR3 nucleotide sequence: TGTGCCAGCAGCTTGTGGCTATCCTACGAGCAGTACTTC. This codes for CASSLWLSYEQYF.

There are a few counts of this clone. CDR3 protein: CASRTSGNYYEQYF. The CDR3 coding sequence is TGTGCCAGCAGGACTAGCGGGAACTACTACGAGCAGTACTTC. The genes are TRBV6-1 and TRBJ2-7; 11 bases match TRBD2. This CDR3 comprises 14 residues. Germline V gene sequence: CDR1 MNHNS, CDR2 SASEGT. Germline trimming cut 6 bases from V and 3 bases from J; bases unmatched to any gene: 4.

The chain couples TRBV25-1 to TRBJ2-3; D is unclear. The germline V gene has CDR1 MGHDK and CDR2 SYGVNS. The CDR3 is made up of 15 amino acids. The V and J ends lost 3 bases and 6 bases respectively, with 16 bases between them. The CDR3: CASSDFYQRGDTQYF. The CDR3 bases are TGTGCCAGCAGTGATTTCTACCAGCGTGGCGATACGCAGTATTTT. Full variable domain (missing parts from reference TRBV25-1 and TRBJ2-3): EADIYQTPRYLVIGTGKKITLECSQTMGHDKMYWYQQDPGMELHLIHYSYGVNSTEKGDLSSESTVSRIRTEHFPLTLESARPSHTSQYLCASSDFYQRGDTQYFGPGTRLTVL.

The rearrangement links TRBV21-1 to TRBJ2-1. TRBV21-1 is classified as a pseudogene. This CDR3 is built from 13 residues. The CDR3 nucleotides are TGTGCCAGCAGCAAAGCAGGGTACAATGAGCAGTTCTTC. Translated, it gives CASSKAGYNEQFF.

The genes are TRBV5-4 and TRBJ2-1; D may match TRBD1 or TRBD2 (5 bases each). Trimming took off 7 bases at V and 6 bases at J, with 14 bases between the two ends. Per germline, CDR1 SGHNT and CDR2 YYREEE (reference sequence). The CDR3 length is 13 residues. Here the CDR3 DNA reads TGTGCCAGCTCCGTGGGGGTTAGCAATGAGCAGTTCTTC. This translates into CASSVGVSNEQFF.

This clone was observed a single time. V and J are TRBV15 and TRBJ1-1; D unresolved. V was shortened by 3 bases and J by 3 bases, with 8 bases between the two germline ends. This CDR3 has 13 amino acids. Germline V gives CDR1 LNHNV, CDR2 YYDKDF (reference sequence). The CDR3 sequence is CATSRDGHTEAFF. The CDR3 nucleotides read TGTGCCACCAGCAGGGACGGACACACTGAAGCTTTCTTT. Full variable domain (remainder filled in from reference TRBV15 and TRBJ1-1): DAMVIQNPRYQVTQFGKPVTLSCSQTLNHNVMYWYQQKSSQAPKLLFHYYDKDFNNEADTPDNFQSRRPNTSFCFLDIRSPGLGDTAMYLCATSRDGHTEAFFGQGTRLTVV.

The chain uses TRBV28 and TRBJ1-3, with TRBD1 matching over 7 bases. The V gene's germline CDR1 is MDHEN and CDR2 SYDVKM. Trimming removed 6 bases from V and 0 bases from J; junction bases left unmatched: 5. The CDR3 runs 15 residues. The CDR3 loop is CASSLGTDSGNTIYF. The CDR3, as DNA: TGTGCCAGCAGCCTAGGGACAGACTCTGGAAACACCATATATTTT.

This chain uses TRBV7-8 with TRBJ2-7; 10 positions agree with TRBD1. V was pared by 1 base and J by 1 base, with 10 bases of the junction left unmatched. There are 18 residues in the CDR3. Germline assignment: CDR1 SGHVS and CDR2 FQNEAQ. DNA of the CDR3: TGTGCCAGCAGCTTAGAAAGCGGGACAGGGGAAGGGTCCTACGAGCAGTACTTC. This gives the protein CASSLESGTGEGSYEQYF.

This chain connects TRBV9 to TRBJ2-1; 9 bases line up with TRBD2. This CDR3 region has 17 residues. The J segment lost 6 bases and the V segment lost 4 bases, leaving 14 bases of the junction unmatched. Germline values: CDR1 SGDLS, CDR2 YYNGEE. CDR3: CASSFQDIAGETNEQFF. For the CDR3, the DNA is TGTGCCAGCAGCTTCCAAGACATAGCGGGAGAAACCAATGAGCAGTTCTTC.

The chain joins TRBV5-8 to TRBJ2-1, with 12 bases identical to TRBD2. This CDR3 is built from 14 residues. CDR1 and CDR2 (germline): SGHTS, YDEGEE. The V and J ends lost 5 bases and 5 bases, in that order; junction bases with no gene match: 2. CDR3 sequence reads: CASRTSGRNNEQFF. The CDR3 DNA reads TGTGCCAGCAGGACTAGCGGGAGAAACAATGAGCAGTTCTTC.

V gene TRBV30 combines with J gene TRBJ1-2, with D possibly TRBD1 on 5 matching bases. Trimming removed 0 bases from V and 3 bases from J, with 11 bases in between. This CDR3 is built from 14 residues. Germline values: CDR1 GTSNPN, CDR2 SVGIG (reference sequence). The DNA for the CDR3 is TGTGCCTGGAGTGTACGGGGGGAATACTATGGCTACACCTTC. Its protein product is CAWSVRGEYYGYTF. Based on the CDR3 plus reference TRBV30 and TRBJ1-2, the full variable domain is SQTIHQWPATLVQPVGSPLSLECTVEGTSNPNLYWYRQAAGRGLQLLFYSVGIGQISSEVPQNLSASRPQDRQFILSSKKLLLSDSGFYLCAWSVRGEYYGYTFGSGTRLTVV.

The genes are TRBV5-4 and TRBJ2-7, with TRBD1 matching 9 bases. Trimming cost V 4 bases and J 3 bases; bases outside gene matches: 8. There are 15 residues in the CDR3. Germline lookup yields CDR1 SGHNT and CDR2 YYREEE (reference sequence). CDR3 coding DNA: TGTGCCAGCAGCCCGCCGGACAGGGGATTCTACGAGCAGTACTTC. Protein sequence: CASSPPDRGFYEQYF.

The chain combines TRBV27 with TRBJ2-7; 10 bases agree with TRBD2. This CDR3 contains 13 residues. CDR1 is MNHEY and CDR2 is SMNVEV in the germline V gene (reference sequence). J was trimmed by 4 bases and V by 3 bases; bases with no gene match: 0. DNA for the CDR3: TGTGCCAGCAGTTTTAGCGGGAGGTACGAGCAGTACTTC. Its translation: CASSFSGRYEQYF.

This clone was counted a few times. The identical CDR3 is also encoded by other nucleotide sequences in the sample. The genes are TRBV28 and TRBJ1-3; D unclear. Germline V gene data show CDR1 as MDHEN and CDR2 as SYDVKM. V was clipped by 3 bases and J by 4 bases, with 1 base between them. The length of the CDR3 is 11 residues. This CDR3 reads CASSFGNTIYF. The CDR3 DNA follows: TGTGCCAGCAGTTTCGGAAACACCATATATTTT.

This clone was counted ten times or more. The genes are TRBV27 and TRBJ2-1; D might be TRBD1 (6 bases). Trimming cost V 4 bases and J 5 bases, with 12 bases left between them. Germline V lookup: CDR1 MNHEY, CDR2 SMNVEV (reference sequence). CDR3 length equals 14 residues. The CDR3 nucleotides are TGTGCCAGCAGTTGGGCCGGGACACACAATGAGCAGTTCTTC. Protein sequence: CASSWAGTHNEQFF.